This TCR beta chain came from a study of blood T cell repertoires in COVID-19. Study information: Sample material is recorded as cDNA or gDNA derived from T cells, B-cell-depleted T cells, or PBMCs.

Source study methods: Researchers report that nucleated cell counts were estimated from reference gene primer amplification. Some clones are missing from TCRdb's copy, which holds only in-frame ones; the method was immunoSEQ multiplex PCR. V, J and clone size derive from that table, while D and trimming were established from the DNA sequence. The sample holds about 110,000 clones, around 85% seen once. The CDR3 is made up of 13 amino acids. V was clipped by 5 bases and J by 8 bases; unmatched bases: 5. Germline lookup yields CDR1 PRHDT and CDR2 FYEKMQ (reference sequence). This clone was recorded a few times.

Sequencing was performed on peripheral blood. The origin of this receptor is a woman aged 60-75 years with COVID-19, enrolled during active disease. The chain recombines TRBV13 with TRBJ1-4, with TRBD1 matching 7 bases. The DNA for the CDR3 is TGTGCCAGCAGCCCGGACAGGAGGGAAAAACTGTTTTTT. This translates into CASSPDRREKLFF.